This entry features one TCR beta chain sequence. Its antigen is unidentified. The sample comes from a study of somatic mutations in cytotoxic T cells in rheumatoid arthritis. Study conclusions and caveats: Clonality of CD8+ T cells, which was compared between rheumatoid arthritis patients and age-matched healthy controls, did not differ significantly.

Germline V CDR1 and CDR2: SGHAT, FQNNGV. The CDR3 length is 15 residues. Trimming removed 7 bases from V and 4 bases from J, with 17 bases in between. TCRdb keeps only in-frame clones here, not all; method: immunoSEQ multiplex PCR. The repertoire has roughly 14,000 clones, 77% of them found once; the top ten carry about a sixth. Sample: CD8+ T cells sorted from blood. The chain joins TRBV11-2 to TRBJ1-3, with D perhaps matching TRBD1 (5 bases). This clonotype was sampled from an adult with rheumatoid arthritis. DNA for the CDR3: TGTGCCAGCACCTCTCCAGGGACGTTGGGAAACACCATATATTTT. Amino acids: CASTSPGTLGNTIYF.